This TCR beta chain emerged from a study of blood T cell repertoires in COVID-19. The overall study: There were acute and convalescent COVID-19 samples, and they came from the United States, Italy and Spain. From T cells, B-cell-depleted T cells, or PBMCs came the material, which was cDNA or gDNA.

In the original processing: Amplification from reference gene primers served as the basis for estimated nucleated cell counts. Method: immunoSEQ multiplex PCR; TCRdb's copy keeps in-frame clones and lacks some. That table furnishes V, J and clone size, whereas the DNA furnished D and trimming. This sample has fewer than 80,000 clones, with about 90% found just once. The CDR3 runs 15 residues. Germline assignment: CDR1 SGHDN and CDR2 FVKESK. With 4 bases removed from V and 5 bases from J, the gap between germline ends came to 17 bases. The V call is TRBV14, the J call TRBJ2-5, with a weak D call TRBD2 (6 bases). The sample taken for sequencing was peripheral blood. This clonotype was sampled from a woman between 45 and 65 years old with active or convalescent COVID-19. CDR3 DNA: TGTGCCAGCAGCCCCTGGACGGGGGATCGGGAGACCCAGTACTTC. Amino acid sequence: CASSPWTGDRETQYF.